The clone carrying this T cell receptor beta chain turned up a few times. Its specificity is not known. Trimming took off 3 bases at V and 4 bases at J, with 12 bases between the two ends. This CDR3 comprises 14 residues. CDR1 and CDR2 from the germline V gene are KGHSH and LQKENI. This sample is drawn from a study of identical twins. All donors comprised healthy Caucasians. TCRdb re-analysed the 5' RACE reads in MiXCR, keeping a single row per CDR3 protein. Among about 520,000 distinct CDR3 sequences listed, under 25% were seen once. Study-level points and caveats: Cord blood beta clonotypes present at high abundance carried fewer insertions; no such pattern appeared in memory repertoires. Twin-shared out-of-frame alpha sequences showed excess low generation probability.

These same records also appear under a second study, on T cells expressing NK-cell markers. That work states: Clones of NKG2C+ T cells that had expanded were of unclear HCMV specificity.

Material: CD4+ T cells sorted from blood. The receptor's source is a woman aged 18-29 years in good health. The J gene is TRBJ1-1, the V gene TRBV18; D remains ambiguous. The CDR3 reads CASSPVGRGTEAFF. CDR3 bases: TGTGCCAGCTCACCGGTTGGGCGGGGCACTGAAGCTTTCTTT.